This TCR beta chain is drawn from a study of blood T cell repertoires in COVID-19. Study-wide context: Material from acute and convalescent COVID-19 was sourced from the United States, Italy and Spain. Sources were T cells, B-cell-depleted T cells, or PBMCs; the material itself was cDNA or gDNA.

The J segment lost 0 bases and the V segment lost 4 bases, leaving 13 bases of the junction unmatched. CDR1 MGHRA and CDR2 YSYEKL come from the germline V gene. The CDR3 consists of 18 residues. In the authors' workflow: Quantification of nucleated cells was approximated via reference gene primer amplification. Profiling relied on immunoSEQ multiplex PCR, and the TCRdb table lists in-frame clones only, not all of them. V and J calls and clone size come straight from that table; D and trimming were deduced from the DNA. The sample contains around 84,000 clones, approximately 90% of which appear only once.

J is TRBJ1-1 and V is TRBV4-1; 8 bases are shared with TRBD1. The specimen was peripheral blood. The clonotype originates from a man in his fifties with active COVID-19. CDR3 nucleotide sequence: TGCGCCAGCAGCCCCCCGGACAGGGCTAATTTCCTGAACACTGAAGCTTTCTTT. This gives the protein CASSPPDRANFLNTEAFF.